The 25 T cell receptor beta chains given below trace back to one sample, sequenced in a study of PD-1 blockade in mismatch repair-deficient tumors. Sequencing was performed with immunoSEQ multiplex PCR; in TCRdb, only in-frame clones are kept and a portion is missing. Among just under 65,000 clones, 88% were seen once, and the ten largest hold more than 11%. The sequencing here drew on peripheral blood, taken 52 weeks after starting pembrolizumab. These receptors came from an adult with mismatch repair-deficient cancer.

The chain links TRBV4-1 to TRBJ2-7; 12 positions agree with TRBD2. The V and J ends lost 6 bases and 3 bases, in that order; junction bases with no gene match: 3. This CDR3 has 14 residues. CDR1 and CDR2 (germline): MGHRA, YSYEKL. CDR3 bases: TGCGCCAGCAGACCTAGCGGGAGGGGCTACGAGCAGTACTTC. Protein sequence: CASRPSGRGYEQYF.

The chain recombines TRBV28 with TRBJ2-5; possibly TRBD2 for D (5 bases). The germline gives CDR1 MDHEN, CDR2 SYDVKM. The CDR3 extends over 17 amino acids. The V gene lost 3 bases and the J gene lost 0 bases, with 17 bases spanning the gap. CDR3 sequence reads: CASSLDVVQRDQETQYF. As DNA, the CDR3 is TGTGCCAGCAGTTTGGACGTGGTTCAGAGGGACCAAGAGACCCAGTACTTC.

The gene calls are TRBV28 and TRBJ1-4; unclear D gene. Germline CDR1 reads MDHEN; CDR2 reads SYDVKM. The CDR3 loop spans 15 amino acids. V was clipped by 3 bases and J by 2 bases, with 10 bases between them. CDR3 coding DNA: TGTGCCAGCAGTTTCCGGGCCCGGACTAATGAAAAACTGTTTTTT. Amino acid sequence: CASSFRARTNEKLFF.

The chain is built from TRBV11-3 and TRBJ1-1; possible D gene TRBD1, 5 bases. Looked up from germline, CDR1 is SGHNT and CDR2 is YENEEA. V was clipped by 2 bases and J by 4 bases, with 14 bases between them. There are 15 residues in the CDR3. The CDR3 protein is CASSLQLAGGTEAFF. CDR3 nucleotide sequence: TGTGCCAGCAGCTTACAACTGGCGGGGGGCACTGAAGCTTTCTTT.

This chain links TRBV7-9 with TRBJ2-7, with TRBD2 matching 10 bases. The CDR3 is made up of 15 amino acids. V shed 1 base, J shed 2 bases, and the junction held 2 bases outside the gene matches. CDR1 and CDR2 from the germline V gene are SEHNR and FQNEAQ (reference sequence). The CDR3 spells CASSLVTSGAYEQYF. The CDR3, as DNA: TGTGCCAGCAGCTTAGTCACTAGCGGGGCCTACGAGCAGTACTTC. Based on the CDR3 plus reference TRBV7-9 and TRBJ2-7, the full variable domain is DTGVSQNPRHKITKRGQNVTFRCDPISEHNRLYWYRQTLGQGPEFLTYFQNEAQLEKSRLLSDRFSAERPKGSFSTLEIQRTEQGDSAMYLCASSLVTSGAYEQYFGPGTRLTVT.

The chain has TRBV6-1 and TRBJ2-7; TRBD1 aligns across 9 bases. The CDR3 totals 13 residues. V lost 10 bases and J lost 4; bases outside the gene matches: 8. Germline loops: CDR1 MNHNS, CDR2 SASEGT. CDR3 sequence (DNA): TGTGCCATCAGGGGACAGGGCTGGTACGAGCAGTACTTC. Encoded protein: CAIRGQGWYEQYF.

The chain has TRBV27 and TRBJ2-6, with 7 bases lining up with TRBD1. Germline lookup yields CDR1 MNHEY and CDR2 SMNVEV (reference sequence). Trimming removed 1 base from V and 0 bases from J; junction bases left unmatched: 9. The CDR3 totals 19 residues. The CDR3 nucleotides read TGTGCCAGCAGTTTATACCCGCAGGGGGAACACTCTGGGGCCAACGTCCTGACTTTC. It yields the protein CASSLYPQGEHSGANVLTF.

The chain recombines TRBV28 with TRBJ1-2; tentatively, D is TRBD1 (6 bases). The ends were cut back, 8 bases at V and 4 bases at J, with 11 bases in the middle. This CDR3 contains 12 residues. The germline V gene encodes CDR1 MDHEN and CDR2 SYDVKM. The CDR3 DNA sequence: TGTGCCAGCTCGATGGGGGCCTATGGCTACACCTTC. It codes for CASSMGAYGYTF.

The chain is built from TRBV19 and TRBJ2-3, with 7 positions matching TRBD2. The germline V gene encodes CDR1 LNHDA and CDR2 SQIVND (reference sequence). Trimming took 3 bases from V and 5 from J; bases not matched to a gene: 8. This CDR3 contains 15 residues. The DNA for the CDR3 is TGTGCCAGTAGTATCCTGGGGAGGGCTGGAGATACGCAGTATTTT. It specifies CASSILGRAGDTQYF.

The rearrangement joins TRBV5-4 to TRBJ2-7; D ambiguous. CDR1 is SGHNT and CDR2 is YYREEE in the germline V gene (reference sequence). The CDR3 consists of 11 residues. Between the trimmed V and J ends, which lost 0 bases and 3 bases, there was a span of 1 base. The CDR3 protein is CASSLGYEQYF. Here the CDR3 DNA reads TGTGCCAGCAGCTTGGGCTACGAGCAGTACTTC.

The chain is built from TRBV7-9 and TRBJ2-7; 9 nucleotides align to TRBD2. The CDR3 sequence is 15 residues long. The J segment lost 7 bases and the V segment lost 4 bases, leaving 11 bases of the junction unmatched. Germline V lookup: CDR1 SEHNR, CDR2 FQNEAQ (reference sequence). CDR3 coding DNA: TGTGCCAGCAGCTCCTGGACTAGCGAGGAGGATGAGCAGTACTTC. It codes for CASSSWTSEEDEQYF.

This clone was picked up a small number of times. The V gene is TRBV28, the J gene TRBJ2-5, with 8 bases fitting TRBD1. The CDR3 length is 14 residues. V shed 5 bases, J shed 4 bases, and the junction held 6 bases outside the gene matches. CDR1 is MDHEN, CDR2 SYDVKM, per germline. The CDR3 reads CASSVSGGGETQYF. In nucleotides, the CDR3 is TGTGCCAGCAGTGTCTCAGGGGGCGGAGAGACCCAGTACTTC.

This chain uses TRBV4-1 with TRBJ2-5; D not resolved. The CDR3 covers 13 residues. The V end lost 3 bases, the J end lost 5 bases, and 10 bases lay between the germline ends. Looked up from germline, CDR1 is MGHRA and CDR2 is YSYEKL. CDR3 region: CASSHYLGETQYF. For the CDR3, the DNA is TGCGCCAGCAGCCATTACCTAGGGGAGACCCAGTACTTC.

This chain joins TRBV30 and TRBJ2-1; D may match TRBD1 or TRBD2 (5 bases each). Germline V lookup: CDR1 GTSNPN, CDR2 SVGIG (reference sequence). V was pared by 0 bases and J by 10 bases, with 16 bases between. The CDR3 runs 14 residues. In DNA, the CDR3 is TGTGCCTGGAGTGTGACCCAAACCTGGGGGGAGCAGTTCTTC. The encoded protein is CAWSVTQTWGEQFF.

The chain has TRBV27 and TRBJ2-1; the D is unclear. The V gene lost 4 bases and the J gene lost 11 bases, with 18 bases spanning the gap. This CDR3 has 14 amino acids. The V gene's germline CDR1 is MNHEY and CDR2 SMNVEV (reference sequence). CDR3 amino acids: CASSWSPDAGQQFF. CDR3 DNA sequence: TGTGCCAGCAGTTGGAGCCCTGATGCCGGGCAGCAGTTCTTC.

The rearrangement joins TRBV4-3 to TRBJ2-3, with D hard to call. Germline V gene data show CDR1 as LGHNA and CDR2 as YSLEER. Trimming removed 1 base from V and 0 bases from J, with 11 bases in between. CDR3 length equals 16 residues. The DNA for the CDR3 is TGCGCCAGCAGCCAAGGTACGACGCAGAGCACAGATACGCAGTATTTT. Its translation is CASSQGTTQSTDTQYF.

Points on this clone: Mismatch with germline at one junction end may stem from a read error. The V gene is TRBV5-3, the J gene TRBJ2-1; 8 nucleotides line up with TRBD2. TRBV5-3 is an ORF; its function is uncertain. This CDR3 has 13 amino acids. The CDR3 protein is CASSYSGRKEQFF. The DNA of the CDR3 is TGTGCCAGCAGCTACAGCGGGAGAAAGGAGCAGTTCTTC.

V gene TRBV7-6 combines with J gene TRBJ2-3; 8 bases match TRBD1. There are 16 residues in the CDR3. Trimming took 0 bases from V and 1 from J; bases not matched to a gene: 3. Germline loops: CDR1 SGHVS, CDR2 FNYEAQ. The CDR3 region is CASSLAATGGTDTQYF. For the CDR3, the DNA is TGTGCCAGCAGCTTAGCTGCGACAGGGGGCACAGATACGCAGTATTTT.

This clone occurred once. The chain recombines TRBV19 with TRBJ2-1, with 9 bases fitting TRBD2. Trimming at V came to 3 bases and at J to 4 bases, leaving 7 bases not matched to a gene. Germline V gives CDR1 LNHDA, CDR2 SQIVND (reference sequence). The CDR3 runs to 16 residues. CDR3 sequence (DNA): TGTGCCAGTAGTATTACCCCTAGCGGGGAATACAATGAGCAGTTCTTC. Protein product: CASSITPSGEYNEQFF. Combining the CDR3 with reference TRBV19 and TRBJ2-1 gives the whole variable domain DGGITQSPKYLFRKEGQNVTLSCEQNLNHDAMYWYRQDPGQGLRLIYYSQIVNDFQKGDIAEGYSVSREKKESFPLTVTSAQKNPTAFYLCASSITPSGEYNEQFFGPGTRLTVL.

The rearrangement uses TRBV2 and TRBJ2-1; no reliable D call. The CDR3 consists of 12 residues. The V gene lost 4 bases and the J gene lost 9 bases, with 10 bases spanning the gap. Germline CDR1 SNHLY, CDR2 FYNNEI. In DNA, the CDR3 is TGTGCCAGCAGTGTGGGCAATGGTGAGCAGTTCTTC. This encodes CASSVGNGEQFF.

The chain combines TRBV7-2 with TRBJ2-5; D gene uncertain. This CDR3 is 12 amino acids long. V was clipped by 4 bases and J by 9 bases, with 12 bases between them. CDR1 and CDR2 (germline): SGHTA, FQGNSA. The chain's CDR3 is CASSSSRASQYF. The CDR3 DNA follows: TGTGCCAGCAGCTCGTCTAGGGCTTCCCAGTACTTC.

The chain recombines TRBV6-5 with TRBJ2-7; 11 bases line up with TRBD2. This CDR3 region has 15 residues. J lost 4 bases, V lost 4 bases, and 6 bases had no gene match. CDR1 and CDR2 from the germline V gene are MNHEY and SVGAGI. The CDR3 spells CASSLALAGGYEQYF. CDR3 sequence (DNA): TGTGCCAGCAGTTTGGCCCTAGCGGGGGGATACGAGCAGTACTTC.

V is TRBV30 and J is TRBJ1-2; D not certain. The CDR3 contains 11 residues. V shed 2 bases and J shed 8 bases, with 9 bases lying between them. Germline CDR1 and CDR2: GTSNPN and SVGIG (reference sequence). The CDR3, as DNA: TGTGCCTGGAGTCGATCCCGAGGCTACACCTTC. Translating it yields CAWSRSRGYTF. Filled out from reference TRBV30 and TRBJ1-2, the complete variable domain reads SQTIHQWPATLVQPVGSPLSLECTVEGTSNPNLYWYRQAAGRGLQLLFYSVGIGQISSEVPQNLSASRPQDRQFILSSKKLLLSDSGFYLCAWSRSRGYTFGSGTRLTVV.

This clone was detected only a few times. The identical CDR3 is also encoded by other nucleotide sequences in the sample. This rearrangement joins TRBV28 to TRBJ1-5, with D tentatively TRBD1 (5 bases). CDR3 length: 15 residues. The V end lost 3 bases, the J end lost 1 base, and 10 bases lay between the germline ends. Germline loops: CDR1 MDHEN, CDR2 SYDVKM. CDR3 DNA: TGTGCCAGCAGTTTGTCCAGGGCCAGCAATCAGCCCCAGCATTTT. Translating gives CASSLSRASNQPQHF.

The chain uses TRBV10-3 and TRBJ2-1, with TRBD2 matching over 10 bases. The germline gives CDR1 ENHRY, CDR2 SYGVKD. The CDR3 extends over 18 amino acids. V shed 0 bases and J 4 bases; nucleotides not matched to a gene: 9. CDR3 in DNA: TGTGCCATCAGTGAGTCAGGGGCTAGCGGGAGTACTTACAATGAGCAGTTCTTC. Translation gives CAISESGASGSTYNEQFF.